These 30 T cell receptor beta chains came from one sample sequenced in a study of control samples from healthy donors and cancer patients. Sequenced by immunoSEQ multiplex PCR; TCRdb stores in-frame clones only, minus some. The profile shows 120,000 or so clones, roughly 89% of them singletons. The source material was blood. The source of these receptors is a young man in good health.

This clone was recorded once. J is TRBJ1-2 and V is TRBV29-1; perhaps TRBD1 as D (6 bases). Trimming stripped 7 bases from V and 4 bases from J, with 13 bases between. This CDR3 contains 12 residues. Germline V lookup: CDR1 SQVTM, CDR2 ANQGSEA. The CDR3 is CSGTGSGYGYTF. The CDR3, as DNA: TGCAGCGGTACAGGGTCTGGCTATGGCTACACCTTC.

The CDR3 reads CASSLGKNNSPLHF. The CDR3 DNA follows: TGTGCCAGCAGTTTAGGAAAGAATAATTCACCCCTCCACTTT. The genes are TRBV28 and TRBJ1-6, with unresolved D. Trimming took 2 bases from V and 5 from J, leaving 7 bases between them. The CDR3 covers 14 residues. CDR1 is MDHEN and CDR2 is SYDVKM in the germline V gene.

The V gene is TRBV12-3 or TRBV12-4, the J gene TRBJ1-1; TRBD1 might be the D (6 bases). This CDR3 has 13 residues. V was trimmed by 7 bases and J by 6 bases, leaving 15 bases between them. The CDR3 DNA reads TGTGCCAGCACTAATGGACAGCTCGCTGAAGCTTTCTTT. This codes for CASTNGQLAEAFF.

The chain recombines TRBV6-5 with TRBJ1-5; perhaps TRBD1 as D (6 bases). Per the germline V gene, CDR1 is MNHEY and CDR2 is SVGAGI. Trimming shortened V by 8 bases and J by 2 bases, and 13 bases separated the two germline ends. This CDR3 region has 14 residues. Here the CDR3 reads CASHRGGGNQPQHF. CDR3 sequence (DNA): TGTGCCAGCCATCGGGGGGGCGGCAATCAGCCCCAGCATTTT.

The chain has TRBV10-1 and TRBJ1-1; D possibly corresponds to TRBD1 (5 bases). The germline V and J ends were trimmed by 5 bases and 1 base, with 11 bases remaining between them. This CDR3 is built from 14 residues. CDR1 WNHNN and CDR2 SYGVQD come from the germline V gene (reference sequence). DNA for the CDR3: TGCGCCAGCAGTCAGGGAGTTCGGAACACTGAAGCTTTCTTT. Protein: CASSQGVRNTEAFF.

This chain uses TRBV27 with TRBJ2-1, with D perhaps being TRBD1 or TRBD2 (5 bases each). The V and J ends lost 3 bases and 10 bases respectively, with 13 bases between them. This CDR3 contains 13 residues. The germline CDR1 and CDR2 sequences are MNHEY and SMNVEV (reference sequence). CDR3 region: CASSFSGTYEQFF. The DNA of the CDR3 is TGTGCCAGCAGTTTCTCTGGGACCTACGAGCAGTTCTTC.

The CDR3 DNA sequence: TGTGCCATTTGTAGGGAGGATTCACCCCTCCACTTT. Its translation is CAICREDSPLHF. The V call is TRBV2, the J call TRBJ1-6; D ambiguous. The CDR3 is made up of 12 amino acids. V lost 10 bases and J 8 bases, leaving 12 bases between the germline ends. The germline V gene encodes CDR1 SNHLY and CDR2 FYNNEI. The full variable domain, rest sourced from reference TRBV2 and TRBJ1-6, is EPEVTQTPSHQVTQMGQEVILRCVPISNHLYFYWYRQILGQKVEFLVSFYNNEISEKSEIFDDQFSVERPDGSNFTLKIRSTKLEDSAMYFCAICREDSPLHFGNGTRLTVT.

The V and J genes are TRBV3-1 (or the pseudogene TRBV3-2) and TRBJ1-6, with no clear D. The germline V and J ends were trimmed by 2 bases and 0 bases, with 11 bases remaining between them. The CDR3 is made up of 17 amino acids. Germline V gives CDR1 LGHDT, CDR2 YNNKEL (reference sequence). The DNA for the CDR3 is TGTGCCAGCAGCCAAAACGTGGGCTTCTCCTATAATTCACCCCTCCACTTT. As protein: CASSQNVGFSYNSPLHF.

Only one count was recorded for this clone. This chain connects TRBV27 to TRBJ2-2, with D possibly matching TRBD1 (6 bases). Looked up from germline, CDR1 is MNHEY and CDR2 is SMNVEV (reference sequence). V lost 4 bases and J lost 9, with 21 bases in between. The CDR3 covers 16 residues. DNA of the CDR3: TGTGCCAGCAGTTCCACAGGGCTGATTGGTTACCGGGAGCTGTTTTTT. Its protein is CASSSTGLIGYRELFF.

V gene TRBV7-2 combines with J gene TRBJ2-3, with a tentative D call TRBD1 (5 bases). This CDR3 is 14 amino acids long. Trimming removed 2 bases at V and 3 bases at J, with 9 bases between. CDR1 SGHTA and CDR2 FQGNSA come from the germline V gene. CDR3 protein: CASSLKGYTDTQYF. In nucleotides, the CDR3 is TGTGCCAGCAGCTTAAAGGGGTATACAGATACGCAGTATTTT.

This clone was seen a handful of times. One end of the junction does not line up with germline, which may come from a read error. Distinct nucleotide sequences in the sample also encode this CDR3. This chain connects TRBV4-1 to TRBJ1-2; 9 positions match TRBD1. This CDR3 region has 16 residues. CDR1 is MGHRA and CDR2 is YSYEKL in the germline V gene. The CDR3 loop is CPSSHGRGGQGEGYTF. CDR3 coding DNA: TGCCCCAGCAGCCATGGGCGGGGGGGACAGGGTGAAGGCTACACCTTC.

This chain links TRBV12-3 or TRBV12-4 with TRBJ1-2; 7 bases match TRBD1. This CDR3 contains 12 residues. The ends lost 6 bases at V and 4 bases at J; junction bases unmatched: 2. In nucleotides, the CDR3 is TGTGCCAGCAGGGGACAGCTCTATGGCTACACCTTC. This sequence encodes CASRGQLYGYTF.

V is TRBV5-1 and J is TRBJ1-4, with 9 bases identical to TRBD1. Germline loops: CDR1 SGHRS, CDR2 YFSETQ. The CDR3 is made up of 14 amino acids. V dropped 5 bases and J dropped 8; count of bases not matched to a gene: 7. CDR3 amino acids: CASRVGQGSEKLFF. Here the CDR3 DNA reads TGCGCCAGCAGGGTGGGACAGGGAAGCGAAAAACTGTTTTTT.

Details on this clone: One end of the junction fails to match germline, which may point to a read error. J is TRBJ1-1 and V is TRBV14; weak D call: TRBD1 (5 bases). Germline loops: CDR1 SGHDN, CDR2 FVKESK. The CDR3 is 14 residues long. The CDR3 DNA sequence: TGTGTCAGCAGCCAGGGACTTGCAGGAACTGAAGCTTTCTTT. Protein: CVSSQGLAGTEAFF.

The CDR3 nucleotides are TGCGCCAGCTACACCTCTCCGGGGGGGCCAGAGACCCAGTACTTC. It is translated as CASYTSPGGPETQYF. The rearrangement uses TRBV5-1 and TRBJ2-5; TRBD2 matches 8 bases. The V segment lost 7 bases and the J segment 4 bases; nucleotides outside the gene matches: 12. Germline CDR1 and CDR2: SGHRS and YFSETQ. There are 15 residues in the CDR3.

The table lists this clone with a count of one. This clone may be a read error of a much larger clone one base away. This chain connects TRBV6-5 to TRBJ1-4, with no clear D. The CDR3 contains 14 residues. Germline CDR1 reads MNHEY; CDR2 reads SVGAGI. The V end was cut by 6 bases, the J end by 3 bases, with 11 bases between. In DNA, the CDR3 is TGTGCCAGCAGAGTGAGACGGGCTAATGAAAAACTGTTTTTT. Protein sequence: CASRVRRANEKLFF.

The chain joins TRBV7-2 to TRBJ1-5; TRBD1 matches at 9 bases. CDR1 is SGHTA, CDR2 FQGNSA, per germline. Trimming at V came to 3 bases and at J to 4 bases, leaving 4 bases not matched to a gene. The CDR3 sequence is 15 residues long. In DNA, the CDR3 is TGTGCCAGCAGCTTGACCGGGACAGGGAATCAGCCCCAGCATTTT. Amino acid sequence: CASSLTGTGNQPQHF.

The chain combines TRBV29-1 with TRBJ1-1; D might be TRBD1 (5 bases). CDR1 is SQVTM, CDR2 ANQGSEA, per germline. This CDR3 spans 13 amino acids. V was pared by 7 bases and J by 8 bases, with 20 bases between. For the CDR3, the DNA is TGCAGCGGTCAATCGTACGTGGGGGAGGAAGCTTTCTTT. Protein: CSGQSYVGEEAFF.

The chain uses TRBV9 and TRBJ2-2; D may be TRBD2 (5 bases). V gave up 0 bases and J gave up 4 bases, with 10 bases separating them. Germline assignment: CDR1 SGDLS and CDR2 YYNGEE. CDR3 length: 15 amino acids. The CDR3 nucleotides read TGTGCCAGCAGCGTAGCTGACGGGATCACCGGGGAGCTGTTTTTT. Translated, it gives CASSVADGITGELFF. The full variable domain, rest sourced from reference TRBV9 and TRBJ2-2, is DSGVTQTPKHLITATGQRVTLRCSPRSGDLSVYWYQQSLDQGLQFLIQYYNGEERAKGNILERFSAQQFPDLHSELNLSSLELGDSALYFCASSVADGITGELFFGEGSRLTVL.

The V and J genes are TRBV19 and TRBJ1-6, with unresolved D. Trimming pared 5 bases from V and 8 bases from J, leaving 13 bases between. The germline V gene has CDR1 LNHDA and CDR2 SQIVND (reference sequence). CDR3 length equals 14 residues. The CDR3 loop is CASSSTPTYSPLHF. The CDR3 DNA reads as TGTGCCAGTAGTTCTACCCCCACTTATTCACCCCTCCACTTT.

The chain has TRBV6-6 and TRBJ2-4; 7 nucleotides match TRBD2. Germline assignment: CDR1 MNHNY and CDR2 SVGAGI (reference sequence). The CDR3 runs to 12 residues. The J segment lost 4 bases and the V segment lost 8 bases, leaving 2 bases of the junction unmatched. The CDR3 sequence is CASGGEKNIQYF. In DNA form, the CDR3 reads TGTGCCAGCGGGGGGGAGAAAAACATTCAGTACTTC.

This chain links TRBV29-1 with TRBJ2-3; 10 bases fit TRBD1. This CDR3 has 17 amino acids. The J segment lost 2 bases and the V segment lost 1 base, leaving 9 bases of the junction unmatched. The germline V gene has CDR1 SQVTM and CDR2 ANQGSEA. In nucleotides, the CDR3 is TGCAGCGTTGAAGTCTCGACAGGGGGCGTTACCACAGATACGCAGTATTTT. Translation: CSVEVSTGGVTTDTQYF.

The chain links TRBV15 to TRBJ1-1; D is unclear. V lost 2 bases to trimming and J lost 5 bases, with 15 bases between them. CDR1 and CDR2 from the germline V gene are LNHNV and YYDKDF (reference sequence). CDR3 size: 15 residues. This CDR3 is CATSRKRRENTEAFF. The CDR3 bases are TGTGCCACCAGCAGAAAGCGAAGGGAAAATACTGAAGCTTTCTTT.

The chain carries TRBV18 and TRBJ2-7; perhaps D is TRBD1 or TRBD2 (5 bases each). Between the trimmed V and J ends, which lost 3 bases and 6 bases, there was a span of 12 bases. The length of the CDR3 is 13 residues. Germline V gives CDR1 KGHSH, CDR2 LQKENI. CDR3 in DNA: TGTGCCAGCTCACCGAGCGAGGGGCGCGAGCAGTACTTC. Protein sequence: CASSPSEGREQYF.

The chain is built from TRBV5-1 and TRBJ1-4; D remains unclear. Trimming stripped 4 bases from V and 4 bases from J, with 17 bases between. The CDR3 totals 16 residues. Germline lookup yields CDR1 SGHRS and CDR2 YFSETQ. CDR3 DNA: TGCGCCAGCAGCCCCACTCCTTCCGGGAGTAATGAAAAACTGTTTTTT. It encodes CASSPTPSGSNEKLFF.

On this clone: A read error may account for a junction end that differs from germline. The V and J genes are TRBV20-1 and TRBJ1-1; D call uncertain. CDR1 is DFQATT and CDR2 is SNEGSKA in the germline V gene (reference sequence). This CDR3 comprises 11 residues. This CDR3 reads CSAEENAEAFF. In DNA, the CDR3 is TGCAGTGCTGAAGAGAACGCTGAAGCTTTCTTT.

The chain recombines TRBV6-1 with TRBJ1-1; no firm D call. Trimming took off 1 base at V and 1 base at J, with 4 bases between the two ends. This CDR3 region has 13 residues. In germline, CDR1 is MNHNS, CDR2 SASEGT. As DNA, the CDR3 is TGTGCCAGCAGTGAAGGAGGGAACACTGAAGCTTTCTTT. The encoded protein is CASSEGGNTEAFF.

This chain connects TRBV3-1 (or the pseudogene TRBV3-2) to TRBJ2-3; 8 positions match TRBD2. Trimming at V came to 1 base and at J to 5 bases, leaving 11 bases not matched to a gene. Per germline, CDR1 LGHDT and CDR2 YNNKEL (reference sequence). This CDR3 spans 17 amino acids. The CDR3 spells CASSQGGSGDPRDTQYF. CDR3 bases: TGTGCCAGCAGCCAAGGAGGTAGCGGGGACCCCCGAGATACGCAGTATTTT.

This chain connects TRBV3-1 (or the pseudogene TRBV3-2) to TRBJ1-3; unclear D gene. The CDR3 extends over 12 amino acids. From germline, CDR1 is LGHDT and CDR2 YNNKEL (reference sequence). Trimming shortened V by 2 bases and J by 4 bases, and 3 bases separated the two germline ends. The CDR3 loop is CASSQLGNTIYF. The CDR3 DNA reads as TGTGCCAGCAGCCAACTCGGAAACACCATATATTTT.

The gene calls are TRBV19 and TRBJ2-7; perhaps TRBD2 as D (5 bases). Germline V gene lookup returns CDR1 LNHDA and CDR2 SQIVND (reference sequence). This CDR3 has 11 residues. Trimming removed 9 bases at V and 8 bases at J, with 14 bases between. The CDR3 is CASEDGGQQYF. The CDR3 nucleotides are TGTGCCAGCGAAGATGGAGGACAGCAGTACTTC.